The 23 T cell receptor beta chains presented below share a single source sample, sequenced in a study of T-cell memory formation after mild COVID-19. TCRdb recomputed calls from the 5' RACE reads with MiXCR, one row per CDR3 protein. In the table there are roughly 310,000 distinct CDR3 sequences, approximately 15% of which are singletons. Material: PBMCs or a T cell subset sorted from them (not recorded which). These TCRs come from a man younger than 35 who had mild COVID-19 (a few samples of this study predate the infection). Cell type and time point are not known.

The chain links TRBV7-6 to TRBJ1-1; the D gene is possibly TRBD1 (5 bases). The germline V gene encodes CDR1 SGHVS and CDR2 FNYEAQ. V was shortened by 6 bases and J by 4 bases, with 9 bases between the two germline ends. The length of the CDR3 is 12 residues. The CDR3 protein is CASRGLGTEAFF. The CDR3 DNA sequence: TGTGCCAGCAGGGGGCTCGGCACTGAAGCTTTCTTT. Based on the CDR3 plus reference TRBV7-6 and TRBJ1-1, the full variable domain is GAGVSQSPRYKVTKRGQDVALRCDPISGHVSLYWYRQALGQGPEFLTYFNYEAQQDKSGLPNDRFSAERPEGSISTLTIQRTEQRDSAMYRCASRGLGTEAFFGQGTRLTVV.

This clonotype was seen a few times. This chain uses TRBV5-1 with TRBJ2-3; the D gene is possibly TRBD2 (5 bases). This CDR3 has 12 amino acids. Trimming cost V 8 bases and J 2 bases, with 9 bases left between them. Germline lookup yields CDR1 SGHRS and CDR2 YFSETQ. This CDR3 is CASGLDTDTQYF. DNA of the CDR3: TGCGCCAGTGGACTTGACACAGATACGCAGTATTTT.

This rearrangement joins TRBV12-3 or TRBV12-4 to TRBJ2-3; 8 nucleotides line up with TRBD1. The CDR3 is 15 residues long. The V gene end was trimmed by 5 bases and the J gene end by 1 base; junction bases not matched to a gene: 5. The CDR3 DNA is TGTGCCAGCAGTCTCAGGGGGCCTGGCACAGATACGCAGTATTTT. This codes for CASSLRGPGTDTQYF.

This clonotype has at least ten counts. The chain uses TRBV6-4 and TRBJ2-3, with 9 bases that match TRBD2. This CDR3 has 15 amino acids. From germline, CDR1 is MRHNA and CDR2 SNTAGT. After removal of 2 bases from V and 5 bases from J, the junction contained 5 bases not matched to a gene. CDR3 coding DNA: TGTGCCAGCAGTGACGGTGCGGGGGGGCAAGATACGCAGTATTTT. This gives the protein CASSDGAGGQDTQYF.

This clonotype turned up a few times. V usage is TRBV7-2 and J usage is TRBJ2-3; tentative D call: TRBD2 (6 bases). The CDR3 covers 15 residues. V was cut by 7 bases and J by 6 bases, with 20 bases left in between. Germline V lookup: CDR1 SGHTA, CDR2 FQGNSA. The CDR3 here is CASTLLGLEGDTQYF. The CDR3 bases are TGTGCCAGCACCCTCCTGGGACTGGAGGGGGATACGCAGTATTTT. The variable domain in full, with the rest retrieved from reference TRBV7-2 and TRBJ2-3, is GAGVSQSPSNKVTEKGKDVELRCDPISGHTALYWYRQSLGQGLEFLIYFQGNSAPDKSGLPSDRFSAERTGGSVSTLTIQRTQQEDSAVYLCASTLLGLEGDTQYFGPGTRLTVL.

This clonotype has at least ten counts. The rearrangement uses TRBV5-6 and TRBJ1-5; 7 positions agree with TRBD1. The CDR3 has 14 amino acids. V dropped 4 bases and J dropped 7; count of bases not matched to a gene: 8. Germline CDR1 SGHDT, CDR2 YYEEEE. The CDR3 here is CASSQGGSGQPQHF. In DNA, the CDR3 is TGTGCCAGCAGCCAGGGGGGGAGCGGGCAGCCCCAGCATTTT.

The V and J genes are TRBV7-9 and TRBJ2-7, with 7 nucleotides matching TRBD1. The CDR3 spans 14 residues. V dropped 5 bases and J dropped 2; count of bases not matched to a gene: 6. Germline V gene lookup returns CDR1 SEHNR and CDR2 FQNEAQ (reference sequence). In DNA, the CDR3 is TGTGCCAGCAGCCGAACCGGGACAGCCTACGAGCAGTACGTC. This encodes CASSRTGTAYEQYV.

There are a few counts of this clonotype. The chain couples TRBV20-1 to TRBJ2-3; TRBD2 matches at 8 bases. Germline V lookup: CDR1 DFQATT, CDR2 SNEGSKA (reference sequence). The CDR3 extends over 15 amino acids. The trim removed 0 bases at V and 1 base at J, leaving 3 bases unmatched. CDR3 amino acids: CSARDSGGRTDTQYF. The CDR3 DNA sequence: TGCAGTGCTAGAGATTCGGGGGGGCGCACAGATACGCAGTATTTT.

The table lists this clonotype with a count of one. The rearrangement joins TRBV4-3 to TRBJ1-1; D uncertain. This CDR3 region has 16 residues. Trimming left V 2 bases short and J 0 bases short, with 13 bases between. Germline CDR1 and CDR2: LGHNA and YSLEER. The CDR3 DNA reads TGCGCCAGCAGCCAACGCCAAACAGCGCTGAACACTGAAGCTTTCTTT. Residues: CASSQRQTALNTEAFF.

The CDR3 DNA reads as TGTGCCAGCAGCCGCCCGCTTCTTGGGGGAGAAAACATTCAGTACTTC. Its protein product is CASSRPLLGGENIQYF. The chain has TRBV4-2 and TRBJ2-4, with D possibly being TRBD1 or TRBD2 (5 bases each). CDR1 is LGHNA, CDR2 YNFKEQ, per germline. Trimming took off 4 bases at V and 5 bases at J, with 18 bases between the two ends. The CDR3 has 16 residues.

This clonotype has just a few counts. The rearrangement links TRBV20-1 to TRBJ1-1; D possibly corresponds to TRBD1 (6 bases). The V and J ends lost 5 bases and 1 base respectively, with 14 bases between them. The length of the CDR3 is 14 residues. Germline V CDR1 and CDR2: DFQATT, SNEGSKA (reference sequence). Here the CDR3 reads CSAQRGQQNTEAFF. CDR3 nucleotide sequence: TGCAGTGCTCAAAGAGGACAGCAGAACACTGAAGCTTTCTTT.

This clonotype has ten or more counts. The chain has TRBV5-1 and TRBJ2-5; D possibly corresponds to TRBD2 (7 bases). V was shortened by 7 bases and J by 6 bases, with 16 bases between the two germline ends. CDR1 and CDR2 (germline): SGHRS, YFSETQ. CDR3 length: 13 residues. The CDR3 sequence: CASQEGGMKTQYF. The CDR3 bases are TGCGCCAGCCAGGAGGGGGGGATGAAGACCCAGTACTTC.

V and J are TRBV2 and TRBJ1-4; D might be TRBD1 (5 bases). Trimming pared 11 bases from V and 2 bases from J, leaving 12 bases between. This CDR3 contains 13 residues. Germline V gene data show CDR1 as SNHLY and CDR2 as FYNNEI. CDR3 DNA: TGTGCCGCCGGGACGGAGACTAATGAAAAACTGTTTTTT. It encodes CAAGTETNEKLFF.

This clonotype came up a few times. This chain uses TRBV9 with TRBJ1-5, with D maybe TRBD1 (5 bases). The CDR3 has 15 residues. CDR1 SGDLS and CDR2 YYNGEE come from the germline V gene. Trimming removed 3 bases at V and 0 bases at J, with 10 bases between. CDR3 coding DNA: TGTGCCAGCAGCGATCCAGGGTATAGCAATCAGCCCCAGCATTTT. It yields the protein CASSDPGYSNQPQHF. The full variable domain, in which reference TRBV9 and TRBJ1-5 provide the parts outside the CDR3, is DSGVTQTPKHLITATGQRVTLRCSPRSGDLSVYWYQQSLDQGLQFLIQYYNGEERAKGNILERFSAQQFPDLHSELNLSSLELGDSALYFCASSDPGYSNQPQHFGDGTRLSIL.

This clonotype was seen more than once but under ten times. This chain uses TRBV4-1 with TRBJ1-2; tentative D call: TRBD1 (5 bases). V was trimmed by 3 bases and J by 3 bases, leaving 20 bases between them. The CDR3 has 17 residues. CDR1 and CDR2 from the germline V gene are MGHRA and YSYEKL. The CDR3 region is CASSHTGQGMPYYGYTF. DNA of the CDR3: TGCGCCAGCAGCCATACGGGGCAGGGAATGCCTTACTATGGCTACACCTTC.

The chain is built from TRBV6-5 and TRBJ1-2, with 7 bases aligning to TRBD1. The CDR3 sequence is 13 residues long. Per the germline V gene, CDR1 is MNHEY and CDR2 is SVGAGI. Trimming removed 5 bases from V and 8 bases from J; junction bases left unmatched: 8. The CDR3 here is CASSEPTGIGYTF. DNA for the CDR3: TGTGCCAGCAGTGAACCGACAGGGATCGGCTACACCTTC.

The chain uses TRBV2 and TRBJ2-5; TRBD1 matches at 7 bases. This CDR3 spans 16 amino acids. The V and J ends lost 6 bases and 4 bases, in that order; junction bases with no gene match: 14. Germline lookup yields CDR1 SNHLY and CDR2 FYNNEI. This CDR3 is CASRVRRGGGGETQYF. Here the CDR3 DNA reads TGTGCCAGCAGAGTTCGGAGAGGGGGCGGCGGAGAGACCCAGTACTTC.

This clonotype was counted only a few times. CDR3 nucleotide sequence: TGTGCCAGCAGCGTAGCGGGTTTGACTAATGAAAAACTGTTTTTT. Translated, it gives CASSVAGLTNEKLFF. The V call is TRBV9, the J call TRBJ1-4; no definite D call. This CDR3 has 15 amino acids. V was clipped by 0 bases and J by 2 bases, with 8 bases between them. In germline, CDR1 is SGDLS, CDR2 YYNGEE.

At least ten counts were recorded for this clonotype. A junction end diverges from the germline sequence, so it may reflect a read error. J is TRBJ2-3 and V is TRBV9, with a tentative D call TRBD2 (5 bases). The CDR3 consists of 12 residues. The germline CDR1 and CDR2 sequences are SGDLS and YYNGEE. In DNA, the CDR3 is TGTGCCAGCAGTGTAGAGGGAGATACGCAGTATTTT. Translated: CASSVEGDTQYF.

This clonotype was counted only a few times. This chain uses TRBV5-6 with TRBJ2-1; no firm D call. Per the germline V gene, CDR1 is SGHDT and CDR2 is YYEEEE. This CDR3 has 12 residues. V was pared by 2 bases and J by 7 bases, with 7 bases between. In DNA form, the CDR3 reads TGTGCCAGCAGCTTAGTTAGTAATGAGCAGTTCTTC. Its protein is CASSLVSNEQFF.

V gene TRBV7-9 combines with J gene TRBJ1-2, with a possible D match to TRBD1 (6 bases). Looked up from germline, CDR1 is SEHNR and CDR2 is FQNEAQ (reference sequence). V lost 5 bases to trimming and J lost 9 bases, with 19 bases between them. This CDR3 has 14 residues. The CDR3 DNA follows: TGTGCCAGCAGCCCGAACAGGCGGGGACAAAGCTACACCTTC. Protein sequence: CASSPNRRGQSYTF.

The V gene is TRBV28, the J gene TRBJ1-2; D is undetermined. V shed 7 bases and J shed 0 bases, with 15 bases lying between them. This CDR3 has 15 amino acids. Germline-derived CDR1 and CDR2 are MDHEN and SYDVKM. The CDR3 nucleotides are TGTGCCAGCACTACCACCCGCGGTTCTAACTATGGCTACACCTTC. Translated: CASTTTRGSNYGYTF.

This clonotype has just a few counts. This sequence joins TRBV20-1 and TRBJ2-5; 8 nucleotides match TRBD2. Germline V gives CDR1 DFQATT, CDR2 SNEGSKA (reference sequence). Germline trimming cut 3 bases from V and 5 bases from J; bases unmatched to any gene: 8. This CDR3 region has 14 residues. CDR3 residues: CSASRGGGSETQYF. The CDR3, as DNA: TGCAGTGCTAGCCGCGGCGGGGGGTCCGAGACCCAGTACTTC.